The 32 T cell receptor beta chains reported below all come from one sample, sequenced in a study of blood T cells in healthy people across ages. It was with a sample-barcoded 5' primer and a J-beta primer mix that a second PCR of about 6 to 11 cycles was run. Each CDR3 protein is one row after TCRdb ran MiXCR on the 5' RACE reads. The sample shows fewer than 950,000 distinct CDR3 sequences, about 36% of them seen only once. Specimen: blood. The receptors originated from a man in his late teens or twenties in good health.

A remark on this clonotype: The junction shows a germline mismatch at one end, possibly a read error. This chain joins TRBV7-2 and TRBJ2-1, with no clear D. The V gene's germline CDR1 is SGHTA and CDR2 FQGNSA. The CDR3 spans 13 residues. In DNA form, the CDR3 reads TGTGCCGGCAGCTTACAGAACTACAATGAACAGTTCTTC. Protein sequence: CAGSLQNYNEQFF.

The sample holds a few counts of this clonotype. The V and J genes are TRBV25-1 and TRBJ1-5; D ambiguous. Trimming stripped 3 bases from V and 7 bases from J, with 13 bases between. Germline loops: CDR1 MGHDK, CDR2 SYGVNS. The CDR3 consists of 14 residues. The CDR3 region is CASSESRARQPQHF. The CDR3 DNA reads as TGTGCCAGCAGTGAGTCGAGGGCTCGGCAGCCCCAGCATTTT.

The chain carries TRBV7-2 and TRBJ2-5; D is perhaps TRBD1 (6 bases). Per germline, CDR1 SGHTA and CDR2 FQGNSA. The CDR3 runs 16 residues. V lost 4 bases to trimming and J lost 0 bases, with 15 bases between them. The DNA of the CDR3 is TGTGCCAGCAGCTACCCCCCAGGGACATACCAAGAGACCCAGTACTTC. Translated, it gives CASSYPPGTYQETQYF.

This clonotype was detected only a few times. The V and J genes are TRBV7-7 and TRBJ2-5; 8 bases are a match to TRBD2. The length of the CDR3 is 13 residues. V was pared by 0 bases and J by 11 bases, with 5 bases of the junction left unmatched. Germline lookup yields CDR1 SSHAT and CDR2 FNYEAQ (reference sequence). The CDR3 loop reads CASSLASGAQQYF. The CDR3 coding sequence is TGTGCCAGCAGCTTAGCTAGCGGGGCCCAACAGTACTTC.

This clonotype was detected once. The V call is TRBV28, the J call TRBJ1-2; D not resolved. This CDR3 contains 13 residues. The ends were cut back, 9 bases at V and 2 bases at J, with 13 bases in the middle. The germline V gene encodes CDR1 MDHEN and CDR2 SYDVKM. The CDR3 DNA follows: TGTGCCAGTCGGCGGGGATCCAACTATGGCTACACCTTC. Translation gives CASRRGSNYGYTF.

There are a few counts of this clonotype. The chain uses TRBV5-6 and TRBJ2-5; tentatively, D is TRBD1 (6 bases). The V gene's germline CDR1 is SGHDT and CDR2 YYEEEE. The CDR3 covers 13 residues. V lost 5 bases to trimming and J lost 2 bases, with 10 bases between them. The CDR3 nucleotides read TGTGCCAGCAGGTCGGACAGTCAAGAGACCCAGTACTTC. As protein: CASRSDSQETQYF.

The CDR3 here is CSAKKSSGTGELFF. DNA for the CDR3: TGCAGTGCTAAAAAGAGTTCTGGCACCGGGGAGCTGTTTTTT. V gene TRBV20-1 combines with J gene TRBJ2-2; D not resolved. Germline V gene sequence: CDR1 DFQATT, CDR2 SNEGSKA (reference sequence). The CDR3 is 14 amino acids. V lost 4 bases, J lost 4 bases, and 13 bases lay in between.

This clonotype was seen once. The chain couples TRBV6-6 to TRBJ2-2; D is unresolved. V dropped 0 bases and J dropped 2 bases, with 13 bases sitting between them. Germline V gene lookup returns CDR1 MNHNY and CDR2 SVGAGI (reference sequence). CDR3 length: 17 amino acids. The CDR3 sequence: CASSYSSSPFNTGELFF. The CDR3 region has the DNA TGTGCCAGCAGTTACTCGTCGTCACCCTTTAACACCGGGGAGCTGTTTTTT.

This clonotype was picked up one time. The rearrangement links TRBV3-1 to TRBJ2-5; D possibly matches TRBD1 or TRBD2 (5 bases each). The DNA end favors TRBJ2-7, so the J call may be wrong. The CDR3 extends over 14 amino acids. Germline V CDR1 and CDR2: LGHDT, YNNKEL (reference sequence). The CDR3 here is CASSQGVGDHEQYF. CDR3 nucleotides: TGTGCCAGCAGCCAAGGGGTAGGGGACCACGAGCAGTACTTC.

This clonotype was recorded many times. The rearrangement joins TRBV20-1 to TRBJ2-3, with D perhaps assigned TRBD1 or TRBD2 (5 bases each). The CDR3 totals 15 residues. Germline CDR1 reads DFQATT; CDR2 reads SNEGSKA (reference sequence). The V end was cut by 2 bases, the J end by 0 bases, with 12 bases between. The CDR3 loop reads CSARRDGSSTDTQYF. CDR3 sequence (DNA): TGCAGTGCTAGACGGGACGGCTCTAGCACAGATACGCAGTATTTT.

The chain links TRBV5-1 to TRBJ2-5, with D unclear. The CDR3 contains 14 residues. Trimming took 7 bases from V and 3 from J, leaving 16 bases between them. Germline values: CDR1 SGHRS, CDR2 YFSETQ. The CDR3 sequence is CASRRANKEETQYF. CDR3 in DNA: TGCGCCAGCCGTCGGGCAAACAAAGAAGAGACCCAGTACTTC.

For this clonotype: This could be a read error, since a much larger clone is one nucleotide away. The chain joins TRBV27 to TRBJ2-3; D might be TRBD2 (6 bases). The CDR3 covers 14 residues. Germline V gene sequence: CDR1 MNHEY, CDR2 SMNVEV (reference sequence). V lost 5 bases, J lost 2 bases, and 11 bases lay in between. The CDR3 DNA reads TGTGCCAGCAGTGCGGGACGGCACACAGATACGCAGTATTTT. It codes for CASSAGRHTDTQYF.

The V gene is TRBV7-2, the J gene TRBJ2-1; TRBD2 might be the D (5 bases). The germline gives CDR1 SGHTA, CDR2 FQGNSA. The length of the CDR3 is 14 residues. The V end was cut by 6 bases, the J end by 10 bases, with 19 bases between. Here the CDR3 DNA reads TGTGCCAGCAGAAATGACGGAGGCGATGGGGAGCAGTTCTTC. Translating it yields CASRNDGGDGEQFF.

For this clonotype: With a much larger clone just one base away, this may be a read error. The V gene is TRBV6-2 or TRBV6-3, the J gene TRBJ1-2; possible D gene TRBD1, 6 bases. CDR3 length: 12 amino acids. The germline gives CDR1 MNHEY, CDR2 SVGEGT. The CDR3 sequence: CTSRGANYGYTF. For the CDR3, the DNA is TGTACCAGCAGGGGAGCTAACTATGGCTACACCTTC.

Concerning this clonotype: A much larger clonotype is one base distant, so this may be a read error. The gene calls are TRBV20-1 and TRBJ2-5, with TRBD2 matching 11 bases. Trimming cost V 6 bases and J 7 bases; bases outside gene matches: 10. The CDR3 loop spans 14 amino acids. Germline lookup yields CDR1 DFQATT and CDR2 SNEGSKA (reference sequence). In DNA form, the CDR3 reads TGCAGTGCGGAACAGACTAGCGGGGAAGGGACCCAGTACTTC. This sequence encodes CSAEQTSGEGTQYF.

This clonotype has at least ten counts. This chain connects TRBV12-3 or TRBV12-4 to TRBJ2-3; D is unclear. This CDR3 spans 12 amino acids. The V and J ends lost 6 bases and 5 bases respectively, with 9 bases between them. The CDR3 sequence is CASSQVKDTQYF. CDR3 coding DNA: TGTGCCAGCAGCCAGGTGAAAGATACGCAGTATTTT.

This clonotype was counted a few times. This rearrangement joins TRBV5-1 to TRBJ2-3; D perhaps matches TRBD1 (5 bases). The V end lost 7 bases, the J end lost 0 bases, and 9 bases lay between the germline ends. Germline lookup yields CDR1 SGHRS and CDR2 YFSETQ. This CDR3 is 13 amino acids long. In nucleotides, the CDR3 is TGCGCCAGCGGTCCAGGGAGCACAGATACGCAGTATTTT. It yields the protein CASGPGSTDTQYF.

Comment on this clonotype: Possible read error: a much larger clone is one base away. The chain carries TRBV12-3 or TRBV12-4 and TRBJ2-5; the D call may be TRBD1 or TRBD2 (5 bases each). The length of the CDR3 is 13 residues. DNA of the CDR3: TGTGCCTGCAGTTCCTCGGGACCCGAGACCCAGTACTTC. Amino acid sequence: CACSSSGPETQYF.

The chain carries TRBV2 and TRBJ1-1; D possibly corresponds to TRBD1 (6 bases). V gave up 6 bases and J gave up 0 bases, with 17 bases separating them. CDR1 is SNHLY, CDR2 FYNNEI, per germline. The CDR3 is made up of 16 amino acids. The CDR3 loop reads CASRARGGAMNTEAFF. In DNA form, the CDR3 reads TGTGCCAGCAGGGCCAGGGGAGGCGCCATGAACACTGAAGCTTTCTTT.

The chain is built from TRBV9 and TRBJ2-2; a possible D gene is TRBD1 (7 bases). Germline lookup yields CDR1 SGDLS and CDR2 YYNGEE. CDR3 size: 16 residues. V lost 0 bases and J lost 5, with 14 bases in between. CDR3 in amino acids: CASSVASSGGTGELFF. CDR3 DNA sequence: TGTGCCAGCAGCGTAGCTTCGTCAGGGGGGACCGGGGAGCTGTTTTTT.

The V call is TRBV7-3, the J call TRBJ2-2, with TRBD2 identical over 10 bases. Germline assignment: CDR1 SGHTA and CDR2 FQGTGA. The J segment lost 1 base and the V segment lost 4 bases, leaving 3 bases of the junction unmatched. This CDR3 spans 16 amino acids. Written as DNA, the CDR3 is TGTGCCAGCAGCTCAAGGACTAGCGGGAACACCGGGGAGCTGTTTTTT. This encodes CASSSRTSGNTGELFF.

The chain has TRBV12-3 or TRBV12-4 and TRBJ1-2, with 7 bases lining up with TRBD1. V lost 6 bases to trimming and J lost 9 bases; unmatched junction nucleotides: 4. The CDR3 consists of 11 residues. CDR3 sequence (DNA): TGTGCCAGCAGGACGGACAGGAGCTACACCTTC. This codes for CASRTDRSYTF.

This clonotype was recorded a few times. V and J are TRBV6-4 and TRBJ2-1, with a tentative D call TRBD2 (7 bases). V dropped 4 bases and J dropped 6 bases, with 16 bases sitting between them. CDR3 length: 15 amino acids. Germline V CDR1 and CDR2: MRHNA, SNTAGT. The CDR3 loop reads CASSAGGPYVNEQFF. The DNA for the CDR3 is TGTGCCAGCAGTGCGGGGGGCCCTTACGTCAATGAGCAGTTCTTC.

This clonotype was seen repeatedly, ten times or more. This chain uses TRBV4-2 with TRBJ2-1, with TRBD2 matching over 9 bases. Germline loops: CDR1 LGHNA, CDR2 YNFKEQ. The CDR3 sequence is 17 residues long. The V and J ends lost 0 bases and 3 bases, in that order; junction bases with no gene match: 6. The CDR3 protein is CASSQDPSGGLYNEQFF. The CDR3 coding sequence is TGTGCCAGCAGCCAAGATCCCAGCGGGGGGCTCTACAATGAGCAGTTCTTC.

V is TRBV5-6 and J is TRBJ1-1, with D hard to call. V was clipped by 6 bases and J by 3 bases, with 9 bases between them. Germline V gives CDR1 SGHDT, CDR2 YYEEEE. The CDR3 spans 12 residues. CDR3: CASTLGYTEAFF. DNA of the CDR3: TGTGCCAGCACTCTGGGATACACTGAAGCTTTCTTT.

This clonotype has a count of ten or more. J is TRBJ2-7 and V is TRBV6-5; D may match TRBD1 or TRBD2 (5 bases each). V dropped 6 bases and J dropped 2 bases, with 14 bases sitting between them. Germline V gene sequence: CDR1 MNHEY, CDR2 SVGAGI. The CDR3 has 14 amino acids. CDR3 in DNA: TGTGCCAGCAGCCGCCGAGAGGGGCCCTACGAGCAGTACTTC. Translating it yields CASSRREGPYEQYF.

This sequence joins TRBV11-2 and TRBJ1-5; D call uncertain. Per germline, CDR1 SGHAT and CDR2 FQNNGV. The CDR3 covers 13 residues. The V and J ends lost 5 bases and 7 bases respectively, with 12 bases between them. The CDR3 loop is CASSPSAGQPQHF. In DNA, the CDR3 is TGTGCCAGCAGCCCTTCGGCCGGGCAGCCCCAGCATTTT.

This clonotype has a handful of counts. The V gene is TRBV15, the J gene TRBJ1-2; no clear D gene. V dropped 5 bases and J dropped 1 base, with 11 bases sitting between them. The V gene's germline CDR1 is LNHNV and CDR2 YYDKDF (reference sequence). This CDR3 is built from 14 residues. The CDR3 here is CATSRTEDNYGYTF. DNA for the CDR3: TGTGCCACCAGCCGGACCGAAGATAACTATGGCTACACCTTC.

Comment on this clonotype: A read error may explain this, as a much larger clone is one base away. The gene calls are TRBV4-3 and TRBJ2-1; 10 bases map to TRBD2. There are 15 residues in the CDR3. The junction had 13 bases not matched to a gene; V was cut back by 4 bases and J by 13 bases. Germline lookup yields CDR1 LGHNA and CDR2 YSLEER. This CDR3 is CASSRTSGLKETQFF. The CDR3 DNA is TGCGCCAGCAGCCGGACTAGCGGCCTAAAAGAGACCCAGTTCTTC.

The V call is TRBV5-6, the J call TRBJ2-5; 7 nucleotides agree with TRBD2. Germline loops: CDR1 SGHDT, CDR2 YYEEEE. V dropped 1 base and J dropped 7; count of bases not matched to a gene: 13. This CDR3 comprises 16 residues. CDR3 amino acids: CASSLTHLADRRTQYF. CDR3 bases: TGTGCCAGCAGCTTGACCCACCTAGCGGACCGTCGGACCCAGTACTTC.

V and J are TRBV7-9 and TRBJ2-3, with D possibly being TRBD2 (6 bases). V shed 5 bases and J shed 5 bases, with 20 bases lying between them. The CDR3 is 16 residues long. Germline V gene data show CDR1 as SEHNR and CDR2 as FQNEAQ (reference sequence). The CDR3 here is CASSLRRALGVDTQYF. CDR3 sequence (DNA): TGTGCCAGCAGCCTTCGGAGGGCTTTAGGGGTAGATACGCAGTATTTT. Complete variable domain (other parts from reference TRBV7-9 and TRBJ2-3): DTGVSQNPRHKITKRGQNVTFRCDPISEHNRLYWYRQTLGQGPEFLTYFQNEAQLEKSRLLSDRFSAERPKGSFSTLEIQRTEQGDSAMYLCASSLRRALGVDTQYFGPGTRLTVL.

This chain uses TRBV12-3 or TRBV12-4 with TRBJ2-5; weak D call: TRBD2 (7 bases). The ends were cut back, 1 base at V and 11 bases at J, with 20 bases in the middle. The CDR3 contains 15 residues. CDR3 nucleotides: TGTGCCAGCAGTTTAGGGGGGGGGCCTCACAATGAGCAGTACTTC. This encodes CASSLGGGPHNEQYF.